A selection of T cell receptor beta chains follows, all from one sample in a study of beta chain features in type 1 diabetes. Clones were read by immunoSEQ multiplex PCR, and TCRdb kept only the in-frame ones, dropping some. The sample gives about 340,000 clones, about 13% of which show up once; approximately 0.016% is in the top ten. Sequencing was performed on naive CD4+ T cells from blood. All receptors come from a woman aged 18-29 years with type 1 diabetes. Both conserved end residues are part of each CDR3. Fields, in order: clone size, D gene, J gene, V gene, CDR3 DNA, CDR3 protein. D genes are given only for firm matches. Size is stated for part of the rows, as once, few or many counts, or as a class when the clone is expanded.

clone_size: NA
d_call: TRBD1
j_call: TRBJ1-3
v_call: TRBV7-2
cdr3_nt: TGTGCCAGCAGCCCAAACCCGGGACAGCTCTCTGGAAACACCATATATTTT
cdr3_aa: CASSPNPGQLSGNTIYF

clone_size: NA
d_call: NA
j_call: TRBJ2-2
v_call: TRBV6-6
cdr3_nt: TGTGCCAGCAGTTACGGGGCGGTTGAGCTGTTTTTT
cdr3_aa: CASSYGAVELFF

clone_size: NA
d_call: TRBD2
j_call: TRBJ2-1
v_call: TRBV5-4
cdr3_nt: TGTGCCAGCAGCATCCCACTAGCGGGAGGAGTGAATGAGCAGTTCTTC
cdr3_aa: CASSIPLAGGVNEQFF

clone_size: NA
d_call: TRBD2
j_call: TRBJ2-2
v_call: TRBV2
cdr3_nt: TGTGCCAGCAGCATCACTAGCGCGAACACCGGGGAGCTGTTTTTT
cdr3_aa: CASSITSANTGELFF

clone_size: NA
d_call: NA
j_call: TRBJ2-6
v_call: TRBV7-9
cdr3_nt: TGTGCCAGCAGCTATTCGACGGCGGGCAAAGCTGGGGCCAACGTCCTGACTTTC
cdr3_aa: CASSYSTAGKAGANVLTF

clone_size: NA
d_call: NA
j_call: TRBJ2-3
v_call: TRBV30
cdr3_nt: TGTGCCTGGAGTGCAGGGGGCGCGGGAGCAGATACGCAGTATTTT
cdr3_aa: CAWSAGGAGADTQYF

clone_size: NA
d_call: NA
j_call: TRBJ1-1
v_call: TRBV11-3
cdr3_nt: TGTGCCAGCAGCTTAGTCCGGGACACTGAAGCTTTCTTT
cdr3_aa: CASSLVRDTEAFF

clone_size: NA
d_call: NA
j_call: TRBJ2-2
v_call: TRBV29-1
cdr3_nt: TGCAGCGTTGAAGGCAGGGTGAACACCGGGGAGCTGTTTTTT
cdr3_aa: CSVEGRVNTGELFF

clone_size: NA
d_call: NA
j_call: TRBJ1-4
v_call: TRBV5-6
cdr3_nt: TGTGCCAGCAGCCGGGGGGGGCGGATGTATGAAAAACTGTTTTTT
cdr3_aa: CASSRGGRMYEKLFF

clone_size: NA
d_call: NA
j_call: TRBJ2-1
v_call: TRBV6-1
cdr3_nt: TGTGCCAGCAGTTTTCTTGAGCAGTTCTTC
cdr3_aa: CASSFLEQFF

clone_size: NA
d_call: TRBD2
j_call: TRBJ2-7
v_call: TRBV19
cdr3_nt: TGTGCCAGTAGACCCTCACTAGCGGGAGTCGCCGAGCAGTACTTC
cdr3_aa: CASRPSLAGVAEQYF

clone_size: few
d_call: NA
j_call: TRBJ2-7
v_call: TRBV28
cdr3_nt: TGTGCCAGCAGTTTAAAGCTAGCCCCCTACGAGCAGTACTTC
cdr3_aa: CASSLKLAPYEQYF

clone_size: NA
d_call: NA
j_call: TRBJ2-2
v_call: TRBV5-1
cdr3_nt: TGCGCCAGCAGCTTGGGGGGCGTGAACACCGGGGAGCTGTTTTTT
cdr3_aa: CASSLGGVNTGELFF

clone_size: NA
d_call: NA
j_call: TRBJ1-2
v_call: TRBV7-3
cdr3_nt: TGTGCCAGCAGCCCGGACAGAAACTATGGCTACACCTTC
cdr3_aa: CASSPDRNYGYTF

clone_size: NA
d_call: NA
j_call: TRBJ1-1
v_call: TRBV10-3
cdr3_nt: TGTGCCATCAGTGAGTCCGTCAGGGGCGGAGGCGGCACTGAAGCTTTCTTT
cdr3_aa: CAISESVRGGGGTEAFF

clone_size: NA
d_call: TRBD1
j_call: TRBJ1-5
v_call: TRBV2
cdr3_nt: TGTGCCAGCAGCCCGGGACAGGGCAATCAGCCCCAGCATTTT
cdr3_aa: CASSPGQGNQPQHF

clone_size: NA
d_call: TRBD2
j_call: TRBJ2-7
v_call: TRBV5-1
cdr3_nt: TGCGCCAGCAGGTCGGGACTAGCGGGAGACGGTTCGTACTTC
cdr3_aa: CASRSGLAGDGSYF

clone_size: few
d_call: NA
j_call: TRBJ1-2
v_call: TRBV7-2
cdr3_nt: TGTGCCAGCAGCTTAGCGCGGGTTTCCTATGGCTACACCTTC
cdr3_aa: CASSLARVSYGYTF

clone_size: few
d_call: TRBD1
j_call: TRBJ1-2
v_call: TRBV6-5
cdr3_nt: TGTGCCAGCACTCGCAGGGGGCTTCGACCTTATGGCTACACCTTC
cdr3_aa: CASTRRGLRPYGYTF

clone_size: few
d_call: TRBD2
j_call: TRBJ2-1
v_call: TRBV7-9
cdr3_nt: TGTGCCAGCAGCCGATATAGGACTAGCGGGAGGGAAATACGGCCGTTCTTC
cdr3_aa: CASSRYRTSGREIRPFF

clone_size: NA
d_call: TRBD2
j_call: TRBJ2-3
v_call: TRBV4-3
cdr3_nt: TGCGCCAGCAGCCGAGTGGACCCGGGACTAGCGGCGGTAGATACGCAGTATTTT
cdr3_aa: CASSRVDPGLAAVDTQYF

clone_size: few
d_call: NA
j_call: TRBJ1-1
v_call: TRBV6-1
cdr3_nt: TGTGCCAGCCTAACTCAGGAGAACACTGAAGCTTTCTTT
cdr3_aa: CASLTQENTEAFF

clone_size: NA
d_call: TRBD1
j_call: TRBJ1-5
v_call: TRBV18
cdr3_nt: TGTGCCAGCTCGGTGGGACAGGGGCGAATACAGCCCCAGCATTTT
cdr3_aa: CASSVGQGRIQPQHF

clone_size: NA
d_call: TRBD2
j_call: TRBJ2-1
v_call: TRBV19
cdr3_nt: TGTGCCAGTAGTATAAGGGGACTAGCGGGAGGGAATGGGGATGAGCAGTTCTTC
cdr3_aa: CASSIRGLAGGNGDEQFF

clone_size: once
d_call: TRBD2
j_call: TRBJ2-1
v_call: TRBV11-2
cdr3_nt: TGTGCCAGCAGCTTAGATCTTTGGACTAGCGGGAATGAGCAGTTCTTC
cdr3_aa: CASSLDLWTSGNEQFF

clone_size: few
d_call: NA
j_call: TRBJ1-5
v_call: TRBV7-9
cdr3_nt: TGTGCCAGCAGCTTTGAACGGCAGCCCCAGCATTTT
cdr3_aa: CASSFERQPQHF

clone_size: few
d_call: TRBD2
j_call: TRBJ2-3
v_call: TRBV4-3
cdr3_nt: TGCGCCAGCAGCCAAGAAGGGACTAGCGGCCCCCCCCCAGATACGCAGTATTTT
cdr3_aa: CASSQEGTSGPPPDTQYF

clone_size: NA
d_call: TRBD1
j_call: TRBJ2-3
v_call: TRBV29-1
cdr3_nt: TGCAGCGTTGAGGGACAGGGCACAGATACGCAGTATTTT
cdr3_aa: CSVEGQGTDTQYF

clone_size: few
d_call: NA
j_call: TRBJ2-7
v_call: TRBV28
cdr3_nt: TGTGCCAGCAGCCCGATCTCTAGCAACGCCTACGAGCAGTACTTC
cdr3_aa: CASSPISSNAYEQYF

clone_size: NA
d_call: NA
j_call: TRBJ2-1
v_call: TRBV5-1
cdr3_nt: TGCGCCAGCAGCTCCTTAGCGGTAGGGAAAGATGAGCAGTTCTTC
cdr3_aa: CASSSLAVGKDEQFF

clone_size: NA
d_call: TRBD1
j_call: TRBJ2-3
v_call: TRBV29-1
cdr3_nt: TGCAGCGTTGAGGGACAGTACACAGATACGCAGTATTTT
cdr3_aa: CSVEGQYTDTQYF

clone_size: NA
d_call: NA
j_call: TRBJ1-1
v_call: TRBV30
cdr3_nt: TGTGCCTGGAGTGTACGGCAGGCCCCCATGAACACTGAAGCTTTCTTT
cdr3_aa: CAWSVRQAPMNTEAFF

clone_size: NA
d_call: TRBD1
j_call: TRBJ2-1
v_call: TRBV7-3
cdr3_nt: TGTGCCAGCAGCTTGGGACAGGGGATGAGGAATGAGCAGTTCTTC
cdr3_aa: CASSLGQGMRNEQFF

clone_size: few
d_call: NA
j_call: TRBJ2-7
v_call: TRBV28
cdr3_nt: TGTGCCAGCAGTCCACAGGGATACGAGCAGTACTTC
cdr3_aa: CASSPQGYEQYF

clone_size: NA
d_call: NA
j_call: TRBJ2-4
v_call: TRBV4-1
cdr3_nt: TGCGCCAGCAGCCTGACTCTACTAGCCAAAAACATTCAGTACTTC
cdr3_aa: CASSLTLLAKNIQYF

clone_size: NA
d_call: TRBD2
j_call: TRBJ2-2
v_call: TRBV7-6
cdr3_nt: TGTGCCAGCAGCTTAGAGGCTAGCGGGAGTGGAACCGGGGAGCTGTTTTTT
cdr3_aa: CASSLEASGSGTGELFF

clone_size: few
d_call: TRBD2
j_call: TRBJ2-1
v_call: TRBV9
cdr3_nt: TGTGCCAGCAGCGCTCATACCGGGACTAGCGGGAAAAATGAGCAGTTCTTC
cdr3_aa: CASSAHTGTSGKNEQFF

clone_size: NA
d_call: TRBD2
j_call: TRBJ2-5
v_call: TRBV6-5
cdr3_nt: TGTGCCAGCAGTTGGACTAGCGGGAGACTCAAAGAGACCCAGTACTTC
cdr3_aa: CASSWTSGRLKETQYF

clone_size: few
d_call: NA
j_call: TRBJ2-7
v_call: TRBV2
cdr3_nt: TGTGCCAGCAGTATACAGGTCTACGAGCAGTACTTC
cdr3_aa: CASSIQVYEQYF

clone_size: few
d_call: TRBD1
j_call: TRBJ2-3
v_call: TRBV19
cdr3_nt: TGTGCCGTAAGGGGACAGGGCCAAGATACGCAGTATTTT
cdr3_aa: CAVRGQGQDTQYF

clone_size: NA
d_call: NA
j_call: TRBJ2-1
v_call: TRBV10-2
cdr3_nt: TGCGCCAGCACCCGACTAGACAATGAGCAGTTCTTC
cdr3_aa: CASTRLDNEQFF

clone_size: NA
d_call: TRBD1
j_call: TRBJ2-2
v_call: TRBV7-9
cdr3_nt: TGTGCCAGCAGCTTAGGAAGGGGGCGAACCGGGGAGCTGTTTTTT
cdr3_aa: CASSLGRGRTGELFF

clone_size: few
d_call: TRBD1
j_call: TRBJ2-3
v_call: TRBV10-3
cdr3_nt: TGTGCCGTTGGACAGGGGGCAACAGATACGCAGTATTTT
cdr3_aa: CAVGQGATDTQYF

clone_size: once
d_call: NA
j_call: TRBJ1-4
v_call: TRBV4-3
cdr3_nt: TGCGCCAGCAGCCAAATAGGTGGGAGTGGTGAAAAACTGTTTTTT
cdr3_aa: CASSQIGGSGEKLFF

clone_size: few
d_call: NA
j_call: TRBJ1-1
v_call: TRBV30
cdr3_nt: TGTGCCTGGAGTCGGGGGGAACGGAACACTGAAGCTTTCTTT
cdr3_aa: CAWSRGERNTEAFF

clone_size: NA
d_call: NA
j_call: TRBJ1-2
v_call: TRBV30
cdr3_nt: TGTGCCTGGAGTGTTGGACTCTATGGCTACACCTTC
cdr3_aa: CAWSVGLYGYTF

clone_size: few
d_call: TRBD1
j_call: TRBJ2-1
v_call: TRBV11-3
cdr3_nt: TGTGCCAGCAGCCCCCGACAGGGTTACAATGAGCAGTTCTTC
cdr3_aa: CASSPRQGYNEQFF

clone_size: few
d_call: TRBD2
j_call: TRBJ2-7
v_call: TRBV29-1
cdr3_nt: TGCAGCGTTACCCCTAGCGGGAGGACCTACGAGCAGTACTTC
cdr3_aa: CSVTPSGRTYEQYF

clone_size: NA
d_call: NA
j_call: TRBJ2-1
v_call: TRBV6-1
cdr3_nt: TGTGCCAGCAGCAGGATCTACAATGAGCAGTTCTTC
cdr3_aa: CASSRIYNEQFF

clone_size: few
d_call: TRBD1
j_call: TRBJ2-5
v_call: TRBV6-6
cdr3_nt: TGTGCCAGCAGTTACCCACAGGGGAACCAAGAGACCCAGTACTTC
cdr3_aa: CASSYPQGNQETQYF

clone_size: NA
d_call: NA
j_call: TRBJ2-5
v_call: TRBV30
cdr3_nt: TGTGCCTGGAGCCGGACAGAAGAGACCCAGTACTTC
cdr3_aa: CAWSRTEETQYF

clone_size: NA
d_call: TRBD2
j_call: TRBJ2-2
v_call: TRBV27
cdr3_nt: TGTGCCAGCAGTACCCCGACTAGCGGGTCCGGGGAGCTGTTTTTT
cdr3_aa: CASSTPTSGSGELFF

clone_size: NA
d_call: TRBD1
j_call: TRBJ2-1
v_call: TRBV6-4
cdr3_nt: TGTGCCCTCCTGGGGCAGGGGGAACACAATGAGCAGTTCTTC
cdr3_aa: CALLGQGEHNEQFF

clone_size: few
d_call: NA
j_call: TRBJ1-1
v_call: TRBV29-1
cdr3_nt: TGCAGCGTTGGCGGGGGCATGAACACTGAAGCTTTCTTT
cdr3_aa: CSVGGGMNTEAFF

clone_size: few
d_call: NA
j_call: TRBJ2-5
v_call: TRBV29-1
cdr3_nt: TGCAGCGGGTGGCTTCCCGGGGAGACCCAGTACTTC
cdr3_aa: CSGWLPGETQYF

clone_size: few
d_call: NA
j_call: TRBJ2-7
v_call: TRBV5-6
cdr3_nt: TGTGCCAGCAGCTTTAGCGGCTCCTACGAGCAGTACTTC
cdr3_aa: CASSFSGSYEQYF

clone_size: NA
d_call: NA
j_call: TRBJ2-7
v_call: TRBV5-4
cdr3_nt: TGTGCCAGCAGCTTGGGCTCCCCGGGAGCCTACGAGCAGTACTTC
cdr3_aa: CASSLGSPGAYEQYF

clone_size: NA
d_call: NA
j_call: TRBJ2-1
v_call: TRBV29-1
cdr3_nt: TGCAGCCCGTGGCACAATGAGCAGTTCTTC
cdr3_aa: CSPWHNEQFF

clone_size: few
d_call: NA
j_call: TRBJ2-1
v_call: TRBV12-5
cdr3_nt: TGTGCTAGTGGTTTTGTAAATGAGCAGTTCTTC
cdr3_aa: CASGFVNEQFF